Detailed here is one T cell receptor (beta chain). This clone turned up a few times. There is no known antigen for this receptor. Base qualities are missing; no much larger clone stands one base away. Each donor gave one peripheral blood draw, roughly 110 mL on average, collected into heparinised tubes. Naive, central memory, regulatory and stem cell-like memory CD4+ T cells were sorted on a BD FACSAria II using a panel including CD45RO, CCR7, CD25, CD127, CD95 and CD27. A purity above 98% was achieved for all sorted populations. PBMCs were isolated right away by Lymphoprep density gradient centrifugation and were stained directly, without culture. To minimize batch effects, samples were stained and sorted in pairs, one healthy donor with one patient per experiment. The data derive from a study of beta chain features in type 1 diabetes (dated by TCRdb to 2017 to 2018). Turning to the overall study: Patients and healthy donors did not differ in mean age, gender distribution, total cell number or subset yield. Whereas all 30 or so donors provided naive and central memory subsets, regulatory and stem cell-like memory subsets were isolated from just 8 patients and about eight healthy donors. The study compared the TCRB repertoires of sorted circulating CD4+ T cell subsets in recently diagnosed type 1 diabetes patients with those in matched healthy donors. Across all samples, about 110 million sorted cells were examined, and cell number per subset correlated strongly with RNA yield. The paper as a whole reports these results and caveats: Because cDNA rather than genomic DNA was sequenced, highly expressing activated cells could have been over-represented, although no difference in activation and CD3 levels was found between groups. In all four CD4+ subsets, TCRB CDR3 length was moderately but significantly shorter in type 1 diabetes patients. Shorter templates might be favored by PCR, yet because patient and control samples were amplified and corrected together, any such skew would affect both groups equally. At VDJ recombination sites, type 1 diabetes patients had fewer insertions and more deleted nucleotides, which implies abnormalities in thymic rearrangement. HLA sub-analyses involved small numbers of individuals, so any influence of HLA type on TCRB rearrangement remained unresolved. Naive, central memory and regulatory TCRB repertoires appeared to be more similar among patients than among healthy donors.

V is shortened by 6 bases, J by 8 bases, and the region joining them spans 13 bases. CDR1 DFQATT and CDR2 SNEGSKA are derived from the germline V gene (reference sequence). The CDR3 runs 11 amino acids, cysteine and phenylalanine included. Just CDR3 DNA is preserved here, 33 bases in frame from base 1. The High Capacity cDNA Reverse Transcription Kit was used to reverse transcribe all of the isolated RNA, meaning that expressed TCRB transcripts were what got sequenced. Deep immunoSEQ sequencing was performed on naive, central memory and regulatory T cell samples, with an average of approximately 3.9 million total reads per sample. Sorted cells were lysed in RLT buffer and RNA was extracted with DNase-treated RNeasy Micro or Mini kits, depending on cell number. Each cell subset was processed separately to prevent cross-contamination, with patient and healthy donor samples processed together. Using the immunoSEQ multiplex PCR, TCRB sequences were amplified from cDNA into 87-bp fragments spanning the CDR3 region. Amplicons were sequenced on the Illumina HiSeq platform. Per the source publication's procedure: PCR bias was computationally corrected using synthetic template baselines, reads within Hamming distance 2 were collapsed, and singletons that could not be merged were discarded. Reads were aligned to IMGT to assign V, D and J genes, CDR3 length, and insertions or deletions at six rearrangement sites. Clonotype counts were normalized to sorted cell number within each subset before computing true diversity and Gini coefficients with the tcR R package. Repertoire sharing was quantified using the overlap coefficient calculated on TCRB nucleotide sequences. Drawn from immuneACCESS, this table holds only the in-frame rearrangements with V and J called that TCRdb kept. Clones are partly lost; checked studies trace under half to an unresolved V gene and leave the rest unexplained. That table is the source of V, J and clone size, and D and trimming were worked out from the DNA. The sample table shows over 100,000 clones, and roughly 15% are seen once. The ten largest clones represent 2% to 2.5% of the sample.

This sequence originates from a man younger than 40 with type 1 diabetes. The sequenced material came from central memory CD4+ T cells from blood. This chain is built from TRBV20-1 and TRBJ1-2; the D gene is possibly TRBD1, with 5 bases matching. In nucleotide form, the sequence is TGCAGTGCCGAGGACCAGGGAGGCTACACCTTC. This sequence encodes CSAEDQGGYTF.